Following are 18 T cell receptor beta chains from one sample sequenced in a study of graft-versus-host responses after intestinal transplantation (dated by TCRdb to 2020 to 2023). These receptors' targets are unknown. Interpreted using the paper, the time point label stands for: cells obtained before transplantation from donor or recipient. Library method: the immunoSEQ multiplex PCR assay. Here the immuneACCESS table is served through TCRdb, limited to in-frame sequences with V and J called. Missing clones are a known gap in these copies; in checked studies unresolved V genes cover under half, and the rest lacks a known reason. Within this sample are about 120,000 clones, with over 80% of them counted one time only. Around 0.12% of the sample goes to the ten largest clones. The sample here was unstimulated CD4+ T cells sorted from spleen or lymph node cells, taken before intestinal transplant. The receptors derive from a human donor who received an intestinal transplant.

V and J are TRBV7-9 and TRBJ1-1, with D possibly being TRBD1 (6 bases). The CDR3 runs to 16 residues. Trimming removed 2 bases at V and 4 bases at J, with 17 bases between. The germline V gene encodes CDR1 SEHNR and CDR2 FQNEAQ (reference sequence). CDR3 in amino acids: CASSLKGGSGGTEAFF. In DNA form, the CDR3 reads TGTGCCAGCAGCTTAAAGGGGGGGAGCGGGGGCACTGAAGCTTTCTTT.

CDR3 protein: CASSGLSDNEQFF. CDR3 nucleotide sequence: TGTGCCAGCAGTGGACTCTCAGACAATGAGCAGTTCTTC. The rearrangement uses TRBV2 and TRBJ2-1; D ambiguous. Germline V CDR1 and CDR2: SNHLY, FYNNEI. Between the trimmed V and J ends, which lost 4 bases and 5 bases, there was a span of 9 bases. This CDR3 spans 13 amino acids.

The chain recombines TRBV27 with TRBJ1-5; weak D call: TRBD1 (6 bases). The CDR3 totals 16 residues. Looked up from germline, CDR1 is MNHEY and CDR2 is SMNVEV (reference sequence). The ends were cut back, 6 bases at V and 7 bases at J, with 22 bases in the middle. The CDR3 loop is CASRPSEGGRRQPQHF. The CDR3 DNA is TGTGCCAGCAGGCCGTCCGAGGGGGGGCGCAGACAGCCCCAGCATTTT.

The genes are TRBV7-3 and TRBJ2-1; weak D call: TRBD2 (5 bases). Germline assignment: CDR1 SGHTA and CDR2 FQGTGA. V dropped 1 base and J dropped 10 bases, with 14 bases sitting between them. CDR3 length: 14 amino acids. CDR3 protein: CASSLRKDSEEQFF. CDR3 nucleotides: TGTGCCAGCAGCTTAAGAAAGGACTCCGAGGAGCAGTTCTTC.

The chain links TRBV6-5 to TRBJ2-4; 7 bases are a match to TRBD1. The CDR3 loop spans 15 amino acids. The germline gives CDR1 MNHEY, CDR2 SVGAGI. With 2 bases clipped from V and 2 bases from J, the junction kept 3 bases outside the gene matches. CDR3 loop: CASSYQGQTKNIQYF. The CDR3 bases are TGTGCCAGCAGTTACCAGGGACAGACCAAAAACATTCAGTACTTC.

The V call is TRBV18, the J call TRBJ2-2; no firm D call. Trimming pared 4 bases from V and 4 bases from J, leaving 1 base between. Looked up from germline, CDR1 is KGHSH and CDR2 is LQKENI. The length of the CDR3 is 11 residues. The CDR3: CASSRTGELFF. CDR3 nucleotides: TGTGCCAGCTCACGCACCGGGGAGCTGTTTTTT.

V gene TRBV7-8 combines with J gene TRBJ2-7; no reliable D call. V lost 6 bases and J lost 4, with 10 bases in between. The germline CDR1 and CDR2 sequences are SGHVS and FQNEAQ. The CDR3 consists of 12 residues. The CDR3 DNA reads TGTGCCAGCAGTAGAAGGATGTACGAGCAGTACTTC. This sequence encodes CASSRRMYEQYF.

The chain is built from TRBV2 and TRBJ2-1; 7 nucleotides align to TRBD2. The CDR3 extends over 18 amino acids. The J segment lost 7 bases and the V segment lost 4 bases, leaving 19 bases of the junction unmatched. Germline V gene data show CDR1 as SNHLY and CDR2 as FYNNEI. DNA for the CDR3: TGTGCCAGCAGTGGGAGAAGAAGCGGGATGGGGGATATTAATGAGCAGTTCTTC. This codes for CASSGRRSGMGDINEQFF.

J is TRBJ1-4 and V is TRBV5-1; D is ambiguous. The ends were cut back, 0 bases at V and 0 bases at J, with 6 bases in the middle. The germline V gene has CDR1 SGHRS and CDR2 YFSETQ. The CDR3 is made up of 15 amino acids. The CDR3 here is CASSLGTATNEKLFF. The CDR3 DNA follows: TGCGCCAGCAGCTTGGGGACCGCAACTAATGAAAAACTGTTTTTT. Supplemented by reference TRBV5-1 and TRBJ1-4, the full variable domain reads KAGVTQTPRYLIKTRGQQVTLSCSPISGHRSVSWYQQTPGQGLQFLFEYFSETQRNKGNFPGRFSGRQFSNSRSEMNVSTLELGDSALYLCASSLGTATNEKLFFGSGTQLSVL.

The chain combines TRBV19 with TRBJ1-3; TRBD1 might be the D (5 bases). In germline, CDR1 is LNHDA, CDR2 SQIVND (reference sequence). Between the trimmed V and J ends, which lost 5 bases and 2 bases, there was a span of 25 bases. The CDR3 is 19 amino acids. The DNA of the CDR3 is TGTGCCAGTAGTCCGGACAAATATGACCGAGAAGACCCTGGAAACACCATATATTTT. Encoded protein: CASSPDKYDREDPGNTIYF.

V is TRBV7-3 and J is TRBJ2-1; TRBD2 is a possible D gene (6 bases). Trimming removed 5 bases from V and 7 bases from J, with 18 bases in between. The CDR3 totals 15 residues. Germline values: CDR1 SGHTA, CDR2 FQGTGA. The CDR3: CASSPGTGSWNEQFF. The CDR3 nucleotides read TGTGCCAGCAGCCCCGGGACTGGCTCTTGGAATGAGCAGTTCTTC.

The CDR3 DNA sequence: TGTGCCAGCTCACAGGGACAACACAATCAGCCCCAGCATTTT. It is translated as CASSQGQHNQPQHF. The genes are TRBV18 and TRBJ1-5; TRBD1 is a possible D gene (6 bases). Germline values: CDR1 KGHSH, CDR2 LQKENI. This CDR3 comprises 14 residues. Trimming took 4 bases from V and 3 from J, leaving 10 bases between them.

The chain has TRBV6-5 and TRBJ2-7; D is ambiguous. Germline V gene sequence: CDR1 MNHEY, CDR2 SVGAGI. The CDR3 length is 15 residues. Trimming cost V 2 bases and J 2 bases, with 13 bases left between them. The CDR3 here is CASSYRPAFAYEQYF. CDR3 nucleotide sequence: TGTGCCAGCAGTTACAGACCAGCCTTTGCCTACGAGCAGTACTTC.

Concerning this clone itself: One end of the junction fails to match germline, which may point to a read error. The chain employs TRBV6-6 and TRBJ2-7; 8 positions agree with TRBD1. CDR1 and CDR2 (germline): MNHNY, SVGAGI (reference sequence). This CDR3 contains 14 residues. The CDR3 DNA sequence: TGTGCCAGCAGTCCCGCAGGGGGCGCCTCCCCGCCGGACTTC. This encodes CASSPAGGASPPDF.

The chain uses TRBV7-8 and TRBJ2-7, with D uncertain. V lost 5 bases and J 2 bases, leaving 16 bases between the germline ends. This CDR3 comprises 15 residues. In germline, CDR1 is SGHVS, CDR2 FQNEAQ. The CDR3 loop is CASSPPGSRAYEQYF. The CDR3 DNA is TGTGCCAGCAGCCCTCCGGGTTCTAGGGCCTACGAGCAGTACTTC.

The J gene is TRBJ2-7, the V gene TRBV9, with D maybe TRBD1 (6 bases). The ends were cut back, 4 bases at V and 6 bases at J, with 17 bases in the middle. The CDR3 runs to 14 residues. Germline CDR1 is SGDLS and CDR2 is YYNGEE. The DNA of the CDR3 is TGTGCCAGCAGCACCCAGGGGCAGTTCCGCGAGCAGTACTTC. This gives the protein CASSTQGQFREQYF.

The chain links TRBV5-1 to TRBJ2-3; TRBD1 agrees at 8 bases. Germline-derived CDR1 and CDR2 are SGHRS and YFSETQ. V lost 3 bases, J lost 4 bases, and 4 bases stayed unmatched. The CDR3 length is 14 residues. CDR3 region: CASSSTGEADTQYF. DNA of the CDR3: TGCGCCAGCAGCTCGACAGGGGAAGCAGATACGCAGTATTTT.

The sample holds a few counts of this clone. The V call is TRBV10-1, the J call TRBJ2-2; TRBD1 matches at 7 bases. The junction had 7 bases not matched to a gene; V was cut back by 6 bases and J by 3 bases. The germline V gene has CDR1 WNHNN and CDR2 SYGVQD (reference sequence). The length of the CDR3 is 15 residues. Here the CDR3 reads CASSTGTDDTGELFF. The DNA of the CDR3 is TGCGCCAGCAGCACGGGGACAGACGACACCGGGGAGCTGTTTTTT.